This T cell receptor (beta chain) was identified in a study of T cell responses to AZD1222 COVID-19 vaccine. Study conclusions and caveats: Most donors were white British and more were female, and clonal diversity was possibly underestimated.

Libraries were prepared by immunoSEQ multiplex PCR; TCRdb keeps only in-frame clonotypes and omits some of them. Of about 99,000 clones in the sample, approximately 89% were seen once. A word on this clone: Its cognate antigen is unknown.

The source was peripheral blood, collected on day 0 of AZD1222 vaccination. This clonotype was sampled from an adult in good health.

CDR3 protein: CASSTTRQGASGNTIYF. The CDR3 DNA follows: TGTGCCAGCAGTACGACACGACAGGGGGCGTCTGGAAACACCATATATTTT. This rearrangement joins TRBV27 to TRBJ1-3; 10 bases match TRBD1. The length of the CDR3 is 17 residues. The V and J ends lost 5 bases and 1 base, in that order; junction bases with no gene match: 8. The V gene's germline CDR1 is MNHEY and CDR2 SMNVEV (reference sequence).